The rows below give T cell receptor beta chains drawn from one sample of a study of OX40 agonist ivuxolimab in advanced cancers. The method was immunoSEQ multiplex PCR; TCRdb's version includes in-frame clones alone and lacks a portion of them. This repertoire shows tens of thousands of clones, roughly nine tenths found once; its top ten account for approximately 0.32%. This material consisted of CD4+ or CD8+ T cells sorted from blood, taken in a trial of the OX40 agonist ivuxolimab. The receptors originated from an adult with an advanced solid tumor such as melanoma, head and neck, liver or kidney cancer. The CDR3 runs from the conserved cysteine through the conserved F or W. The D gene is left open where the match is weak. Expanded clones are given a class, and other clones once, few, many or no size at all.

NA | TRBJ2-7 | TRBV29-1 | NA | TGCAGCGTTCCGGGCCCGTTGGACGAGCAGTACTTC | CSVPGPLDEQYF
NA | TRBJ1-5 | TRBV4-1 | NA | TGCGCCAGCAGCCAAGCGGACATCGGGTTTACGCGCAATCAGCCCCAGCATTTT | CASSQADIGFTRNQPQHF
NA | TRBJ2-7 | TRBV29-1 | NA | TGCAGCGTTGAGGGCGACCGAGCTGACGAGCAGTACTTC | CSVEGDRADEQYF
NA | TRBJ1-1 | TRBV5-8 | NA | TGTGCCAGCACCATAGGTCTCAGGGGGAACACTGAAGCTTTCTTT | CASTIGLRGNTEAFF
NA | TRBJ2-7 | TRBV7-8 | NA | TGTGCCAGCAGCACCCCCGGGCAGGGTTCCTACGAGCAGTACTTC | CASSTPGQGSYEQYF
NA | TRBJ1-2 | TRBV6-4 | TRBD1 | TGTGCCAGCAGTGACTCGGACAGGGGTGGTGGCTACACCTTC | CASSDSDRGGGYTF
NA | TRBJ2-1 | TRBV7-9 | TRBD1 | TGTGCCAGCAGCTTAGGGGGGACAGGGGGCAGTGAGCAGTTCTTC | CASSLGGTGGSEQFF
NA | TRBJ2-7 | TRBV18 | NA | TGTGCCAGCTCACCTCGGAGCCCTAATCTCGAGCAGTACTTC | CASSPRSPNLEQYF
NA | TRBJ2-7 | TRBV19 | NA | TGTGCCAGTAGTATACTACGGGCAGGGGGGTCCTACGAGCAGTACTTC | CASSILRAGGSYEQYF
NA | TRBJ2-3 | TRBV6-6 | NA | TGTGCCAGCACCCCAGAAGTCACAGATACGCAGTATTTT | CASTPEVTDTQYF
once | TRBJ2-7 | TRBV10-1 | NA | TGCGCCAAAGGACTACCAGTCGGCTCCTACGAGCAGTACTTC | CAKGLPVGSYEQYF
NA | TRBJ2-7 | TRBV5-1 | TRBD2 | TGCGCCAGCAGCTTGGCCATAGCGGGGGGCAGCCCCTACGAGCAGTACTTC | CASSLAIAGGSPYEQYF
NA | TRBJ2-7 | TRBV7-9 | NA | TGTGCCAGCAGCTTAGCAGGGCCCTCCTACGAGCAGTACTTC | CASSLAGPSYEQYF
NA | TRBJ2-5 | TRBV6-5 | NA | TGTGCCAGCAGTACGAACAGGGGGAGGGGGACCCAGTACTTC | CASSTNRGRGTQYF
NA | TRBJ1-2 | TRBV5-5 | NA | TGTGCCAGCAGCTTGTGGTTGAGCCCCGATGGCTACACCTTC | CASSLWLSPDGYTF
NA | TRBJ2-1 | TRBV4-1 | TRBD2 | TGCGCCAGCAGCTTAGTACCCGGGGGGACCTACAATGAGCAGTTCTTC | CASSLVPGGTYNEQFF
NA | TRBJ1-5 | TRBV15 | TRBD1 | TGTGCCACCAGCAGAGATCAGGACAGGGTTGTAAATCAGCCCCAGCATTTT | CATSRDQDRVVNQPQHF
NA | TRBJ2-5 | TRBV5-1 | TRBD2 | TGCGCCAGCAGCACTAGCGGGGGGGAGAAAGAGACCCAGTACTTC | CASSTSGGEKETQYF
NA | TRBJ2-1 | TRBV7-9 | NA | TGTGCCAGCAGCTTAGGGACTGACCCAGGGAATGAGCAGTTCTTC | CASSLGTDPGNEQFF
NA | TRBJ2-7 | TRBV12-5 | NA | TGTGCTAGTGGTTTACGTGCAGGGGGGACGGGGGAGCAGTACTTC | CASGLRAGGTGEQYF
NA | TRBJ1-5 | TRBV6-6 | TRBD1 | TGTGCCAGCAGGCAGGGACAGGGGGTGACTCAGCCCCAGCATTTT | CASRQGQGVTQPQHF
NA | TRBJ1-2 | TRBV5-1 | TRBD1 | TGCGCCAGCAGCCCGGACAGGGTATTGGATGGCTACACCTTC | CASSPDRVLDGYTF
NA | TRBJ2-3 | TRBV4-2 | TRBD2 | TGTGCCAGCAGCCAGGGCGGGGGGGACACAGATACGCAGTATTTT | CASSQGGGDTDTQYF
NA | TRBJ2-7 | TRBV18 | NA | TGTGCCAGCTCACTTAGCTCCTACGAGCAGTACTTC | CASSLSSYEQYF